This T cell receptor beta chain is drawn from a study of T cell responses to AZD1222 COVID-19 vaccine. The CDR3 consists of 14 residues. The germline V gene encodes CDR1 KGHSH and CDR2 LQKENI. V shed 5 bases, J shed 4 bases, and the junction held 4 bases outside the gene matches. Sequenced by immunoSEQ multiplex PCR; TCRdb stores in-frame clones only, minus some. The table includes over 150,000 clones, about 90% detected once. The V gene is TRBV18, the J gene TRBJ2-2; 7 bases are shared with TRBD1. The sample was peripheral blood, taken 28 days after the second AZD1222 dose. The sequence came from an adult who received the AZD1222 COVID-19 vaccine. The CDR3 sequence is CASSATGPTGELFF. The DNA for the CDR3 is TGTGCCAGCTCAGCGACAGGGCCCACCGGGGAGCTGTTTTTT.